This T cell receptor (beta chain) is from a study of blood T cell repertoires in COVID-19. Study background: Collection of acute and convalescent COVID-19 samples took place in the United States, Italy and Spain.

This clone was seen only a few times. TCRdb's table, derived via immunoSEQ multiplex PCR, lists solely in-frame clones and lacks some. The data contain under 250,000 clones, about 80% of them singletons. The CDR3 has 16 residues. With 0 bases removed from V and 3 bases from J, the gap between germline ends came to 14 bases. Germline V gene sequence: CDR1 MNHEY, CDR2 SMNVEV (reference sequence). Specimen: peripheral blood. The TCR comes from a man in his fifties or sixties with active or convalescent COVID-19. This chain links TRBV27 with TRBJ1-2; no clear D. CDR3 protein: CASSLSQQGGYYGYTF. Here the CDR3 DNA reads TGTGCCAGCAGTTTATCCCAGCAAGGAGGTTACTATGGCTACACCTTC.